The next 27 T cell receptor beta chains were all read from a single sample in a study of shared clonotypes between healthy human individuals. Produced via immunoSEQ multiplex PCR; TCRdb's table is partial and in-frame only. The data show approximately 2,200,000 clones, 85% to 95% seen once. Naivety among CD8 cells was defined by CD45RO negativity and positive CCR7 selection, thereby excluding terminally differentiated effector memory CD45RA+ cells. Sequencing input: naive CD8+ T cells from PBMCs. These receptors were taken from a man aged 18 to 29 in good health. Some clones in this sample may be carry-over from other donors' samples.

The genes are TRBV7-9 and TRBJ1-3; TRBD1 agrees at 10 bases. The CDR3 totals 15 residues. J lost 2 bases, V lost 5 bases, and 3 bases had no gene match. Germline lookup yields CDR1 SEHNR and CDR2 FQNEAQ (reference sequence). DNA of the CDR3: TGTGCCAGCAGCCGCGACAGGGGGCCTGGAAACACCATATATTTT. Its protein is CASSRDRGPGNTIYF.

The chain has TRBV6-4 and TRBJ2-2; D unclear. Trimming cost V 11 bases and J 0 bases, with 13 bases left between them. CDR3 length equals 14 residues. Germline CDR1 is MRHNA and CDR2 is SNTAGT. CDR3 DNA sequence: TGTGCCTGCAACGCGTCCGCGAACACCGGGGAGCTGTTTTTT. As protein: CACNASANTGELFF.

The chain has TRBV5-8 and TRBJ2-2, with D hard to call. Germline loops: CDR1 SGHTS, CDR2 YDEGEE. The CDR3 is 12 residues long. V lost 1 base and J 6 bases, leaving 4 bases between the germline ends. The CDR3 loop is CASSLYSGELFF. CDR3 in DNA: TGTGCCAGCAGCTTGTACTCCGGGGAGCTGTTTTTT.

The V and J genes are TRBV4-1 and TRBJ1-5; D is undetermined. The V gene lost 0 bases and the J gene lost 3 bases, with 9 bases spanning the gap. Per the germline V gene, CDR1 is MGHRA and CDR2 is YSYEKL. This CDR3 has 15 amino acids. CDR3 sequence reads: CASSQDVLVNQPQHF. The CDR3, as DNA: TGCGCCAGCAGCCAAGATGTATTGGTCAATCAGCCCCAGCATTTT.

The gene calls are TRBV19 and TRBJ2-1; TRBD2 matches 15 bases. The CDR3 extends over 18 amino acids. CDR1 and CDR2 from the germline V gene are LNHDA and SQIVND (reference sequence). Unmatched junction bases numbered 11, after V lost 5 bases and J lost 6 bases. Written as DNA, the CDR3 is TGTGCCAGTAGTGGAGGACTAGCGGGAGGGCCATTGCGCAATGAGCAGTTCTTC. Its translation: CASSGGLAGGPLRNEQFF.

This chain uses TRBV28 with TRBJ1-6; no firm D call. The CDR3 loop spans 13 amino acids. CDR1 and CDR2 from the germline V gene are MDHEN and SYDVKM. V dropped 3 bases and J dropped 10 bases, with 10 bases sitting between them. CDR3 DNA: TGTGCCAGCAGTTTCGGCAGCGGGTCACCCCTCCACTTT. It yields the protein CASSFGSGSPLHF.

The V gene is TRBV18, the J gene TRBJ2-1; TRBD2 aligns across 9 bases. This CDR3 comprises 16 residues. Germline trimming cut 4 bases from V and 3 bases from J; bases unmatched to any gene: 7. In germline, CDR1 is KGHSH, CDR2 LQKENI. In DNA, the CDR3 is TGTGCCAGCTCACTCGGGACTAGCAACCTCTACAATGAGCAGTTCTTC. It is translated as CASSLGTSNLYNEQFF.

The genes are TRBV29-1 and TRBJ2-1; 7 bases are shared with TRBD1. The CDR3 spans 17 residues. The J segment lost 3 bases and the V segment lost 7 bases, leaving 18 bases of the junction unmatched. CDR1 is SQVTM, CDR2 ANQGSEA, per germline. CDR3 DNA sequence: TGCAGCGCCAGGGGGTTAGGGGGAGCCGAAATCTACAATGAGCAGTTCTTC. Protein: CSARGLGGAEIYNEQFF.

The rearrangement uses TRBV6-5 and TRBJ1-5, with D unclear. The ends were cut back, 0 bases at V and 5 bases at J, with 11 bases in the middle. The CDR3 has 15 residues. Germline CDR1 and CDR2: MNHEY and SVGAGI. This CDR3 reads CASSYSGDDYQPQHF. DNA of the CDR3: TGTGCCAGCAGTTACTCTGGGGATGACTATCAGCCCCAGCATTTT.

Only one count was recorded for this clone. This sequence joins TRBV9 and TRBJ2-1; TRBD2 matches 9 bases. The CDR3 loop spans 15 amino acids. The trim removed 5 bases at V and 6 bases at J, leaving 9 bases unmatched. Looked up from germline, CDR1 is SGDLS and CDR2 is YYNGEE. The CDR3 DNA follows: TGTGCCAGCAGTGATATAGCGGGGGCCTCCAATGAGCAGTTCTTC. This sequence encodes CASSDIAGASNEQFF.

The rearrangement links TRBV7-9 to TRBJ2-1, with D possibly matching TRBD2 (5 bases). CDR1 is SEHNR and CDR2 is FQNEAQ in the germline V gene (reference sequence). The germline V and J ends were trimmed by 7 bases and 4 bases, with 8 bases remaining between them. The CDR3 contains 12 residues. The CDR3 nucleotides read TGTGCCAGCATGGACTTATACAATGAGCAGTTCTTC. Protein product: CASMDLYNEQFF.

The CDR3 protein is CASSFLGGYGYTF. The DNA of the CDR3 is TGTGCCAGCAGCTTCTTAGGGGGCTATGGCTACACCTTC. The chain carries TRBV7-2 and TRBJ1-2, with a weak D call TRBD1 (6 bases). CDR1 and CDR2 from the germline V gene are SGHTA and FQGNSA. This CDR3 comprises 13 residues. Deletions cut 3 bases from V and 4 bases from J, with 9 bases between.

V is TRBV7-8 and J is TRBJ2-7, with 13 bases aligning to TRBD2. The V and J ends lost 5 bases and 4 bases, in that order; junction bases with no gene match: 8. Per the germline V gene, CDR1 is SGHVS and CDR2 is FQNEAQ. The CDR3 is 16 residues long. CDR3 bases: TGTGCCAGCAGCCTAGGGACTAGCGGGATGCGTTACGAGCAGTACTTC. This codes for CASSLGTSGMRYEQYF.

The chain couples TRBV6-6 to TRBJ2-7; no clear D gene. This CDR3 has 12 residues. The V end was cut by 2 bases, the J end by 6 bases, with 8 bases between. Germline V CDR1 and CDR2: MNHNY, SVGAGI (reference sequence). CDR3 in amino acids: CASSYPSLEQYF. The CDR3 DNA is TGTGCCAGCAGTTACCCATCCCTCGAGCAGTACTTC.

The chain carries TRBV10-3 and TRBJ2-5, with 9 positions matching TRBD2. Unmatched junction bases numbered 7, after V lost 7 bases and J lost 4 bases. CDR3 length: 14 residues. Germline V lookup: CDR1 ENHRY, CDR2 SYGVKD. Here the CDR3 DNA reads TGTGCCATCATGCGGGAGGGTTACCGAGAGACCCAGTACTTC. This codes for CAIMREGYRETQYF.

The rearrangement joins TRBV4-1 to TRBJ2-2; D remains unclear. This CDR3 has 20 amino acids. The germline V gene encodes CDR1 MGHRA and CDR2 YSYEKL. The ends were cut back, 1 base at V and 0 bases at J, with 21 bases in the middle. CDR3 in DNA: TGCGCCAGCAGCCAAGTGATTGGACCATCACCGTTCGCGAACACCGGGGAGCTGTTTTTT. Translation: CASSQVIGPSPFANTGELFF.

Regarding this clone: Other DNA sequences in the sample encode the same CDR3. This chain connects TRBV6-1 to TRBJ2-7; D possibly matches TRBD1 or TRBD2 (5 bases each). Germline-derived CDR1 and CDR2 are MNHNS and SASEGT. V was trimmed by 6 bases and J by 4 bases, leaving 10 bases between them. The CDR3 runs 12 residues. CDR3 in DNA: TGTGCCAGCAGAGGGACCTCGTACGAGCAGTACTTC. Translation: CASRGTSYEQYF.

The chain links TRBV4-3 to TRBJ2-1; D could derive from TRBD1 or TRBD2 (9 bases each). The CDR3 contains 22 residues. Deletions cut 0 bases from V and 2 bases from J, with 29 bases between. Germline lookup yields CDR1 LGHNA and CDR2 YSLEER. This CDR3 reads CASSQDKWDRDPSGGTYNEQFF. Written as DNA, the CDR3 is TGCGCCAGCAGCCAAGATAAGTGGGACAGGGACCCAAGCGGGGGGACCTACAATGAGCAGTTCTTC.

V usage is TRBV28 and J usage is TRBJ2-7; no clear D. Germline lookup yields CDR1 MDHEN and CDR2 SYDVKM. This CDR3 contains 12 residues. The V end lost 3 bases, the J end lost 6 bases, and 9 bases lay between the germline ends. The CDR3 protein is CASSFRHSEQYF. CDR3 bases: TGTGCCAGCAGTTTCAGACACTCCGAGCAGTACTTC.

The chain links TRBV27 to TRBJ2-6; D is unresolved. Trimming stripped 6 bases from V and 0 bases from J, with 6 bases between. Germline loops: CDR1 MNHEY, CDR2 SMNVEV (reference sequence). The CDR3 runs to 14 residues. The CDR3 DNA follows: TGTGCCAGCAGATCGCACTCTGGGGCCAACGTCCTGACTTTC. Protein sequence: CASRSHSGANVLTF.

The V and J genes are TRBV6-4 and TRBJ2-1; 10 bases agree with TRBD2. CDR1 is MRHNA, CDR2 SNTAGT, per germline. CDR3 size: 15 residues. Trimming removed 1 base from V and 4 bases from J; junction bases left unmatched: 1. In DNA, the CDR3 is TGTGCCAGCAGTGACTGGACTAGCGGTTACAATGAGCAGTTCTTC. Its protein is CASSDWTSGYNEQFF.

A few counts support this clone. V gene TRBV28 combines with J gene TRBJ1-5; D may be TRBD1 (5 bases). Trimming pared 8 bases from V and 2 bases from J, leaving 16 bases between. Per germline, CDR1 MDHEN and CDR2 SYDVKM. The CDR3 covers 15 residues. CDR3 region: CASASGDWGNQPQHF. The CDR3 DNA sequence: TGTGCCAGCGCATCGGGGGATTGGGGCAATCAGCCCCAGCATTTT.

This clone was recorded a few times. For the CDR3, the DNA is TGTGCCAGCAGTGAGGTTGGGGGGCAGCCCCAGCATTTT. This gives the protein CASSEVGGQPQHF. The chain carries TRBV9 and TRBJ1-5; TRBD1 might be the D (5 bases). The germline V and J ends were trimmed by 5 bases and 7 bases, with 13 bases remaining between them. Per the germline V gene, CDR1 is SGDLS and CDR2 is YYNGEE. This CDR3 is 13 amino acids long.

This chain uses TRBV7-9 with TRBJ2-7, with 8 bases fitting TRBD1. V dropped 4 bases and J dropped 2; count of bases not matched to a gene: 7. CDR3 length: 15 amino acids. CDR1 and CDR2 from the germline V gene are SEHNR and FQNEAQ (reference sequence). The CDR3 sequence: CASSYMGQETYEQYF. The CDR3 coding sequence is TGTGCCAGCAGCTATATGGGACAGGAGACCTACGAGCAGTACTTC.

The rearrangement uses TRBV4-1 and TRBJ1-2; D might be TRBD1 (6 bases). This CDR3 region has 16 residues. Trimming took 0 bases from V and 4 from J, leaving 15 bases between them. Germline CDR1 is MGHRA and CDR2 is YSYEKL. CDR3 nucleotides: TGCGCCAGCAGCCAAGACCCACAGGGAAGCGGCTATGGCTACACCTTC. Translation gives CASSQDPQGSGYGYTF.

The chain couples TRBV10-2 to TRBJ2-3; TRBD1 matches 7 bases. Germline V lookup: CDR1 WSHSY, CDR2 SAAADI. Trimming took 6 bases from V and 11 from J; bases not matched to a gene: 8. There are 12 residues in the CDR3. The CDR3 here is CASRQGGQMQYF. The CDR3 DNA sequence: TGCGCCAGCAGGCAAGGGGGACAGATGCAGTATTTT.

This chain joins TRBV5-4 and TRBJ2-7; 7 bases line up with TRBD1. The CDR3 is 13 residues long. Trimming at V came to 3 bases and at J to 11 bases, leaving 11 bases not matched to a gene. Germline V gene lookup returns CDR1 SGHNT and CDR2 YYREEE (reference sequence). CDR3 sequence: CASSYPFGGQKYF. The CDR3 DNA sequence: TGTGCCAGCAGCTACCCGTTTGGGGGACAGAAGTACTTC. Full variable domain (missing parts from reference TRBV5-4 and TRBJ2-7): ETGVTQSPTHLIKTRGQQVTLRCSSQSGHNTVSWYQQALGQGPQFIFQYYREEENGRGNFPPRFSGLQFPNYSSELNVNALELDDSALYLCASSYPFGGQKYFGPGTRLTVT.